These 8 T cell receptor beta chains originate from one sample sequenced in a study of a mutant IDH1 vaccine in newly diagnosed glioma (dated by TCRdb to the early 2020s). The library was prepared using the immunoSEQ multiplex PCR assay. As stored in TCRdb, this immuneACCESS dataset retains in-frame rearrangements with V and J assigned. A fraction of the clones does not appear; measured against another copy, unresolved V genes explain less than half of the discrepancy, and the remainder lacks a known reason. Across this sample there are 85,000 to 100,000 clones, with 70% to 90% seen only once. The top ten hold less than 0.65% of the sample. The sample's time point label is to be understood as: baseline, week 1 (first vaccination visit). Taken with the paper, the label for treatment or condition translates to: pre-vaccination baseline after standard-of-care therapy. Sequenced material: PBMCs, taken from a glioma patient treated with radiotherapy, temozolomide or both. Receptors were obtained from a woman in her forties or fifties with glioma.

The V and J genes are TRBV28 and TRBJ2-5; D is possibly TRBD1 (5 bases). Germline V gene lookup returns CDR1 MDHEN and CDR2 SYDVKM. V was cut by 5 bases and J by 0 bases, with 7 bases left in between. The CDR3 covers 13 residues. This chain's CDR3 is CASSLDNQETQYF. The CDR3 DNA reads TGTGCCAGCAGTCTGGACAACCAAGAGACCCAGTACTTC.

This rearrangement joins TRBV27 to TRBJ1-5, with TRBD1 as a possible D gene (5 bases). There are 16 residues in the CDR3. Germline V gene data show CDR1 as MNHEY and CDR2 as SMNVEV (reference sequence). V lost 2 bases to trimming and J lost 4 bases, with 15 bases between them. CDR3 region: CASSLEWAGPNQPQHF. In DNA form, the CDR3 reads TGTGCCAGCAGTTTAGAATGGGCAGGGCCGAATCAGCCCCAGCATTTT.

The chain is built from TRBV10-3 and TRBJ2-3, with TRBD2 matching over 8 bases. Looked up from germline, CDR1 is ENHRY and CDR2 is SYGVKD. This CDR3 is built from 15 residues. The trim removed 4 bases at V and 2 bases at J, leaving 5 bases unmatched. CDR3 sequence: CAISGREGPTDTQYF. In nucleotides, the CDR3 is TGTGCCATCAGTGGACGGGAGGGCCCCACAGATACGCAGTATTTT.

The chain carries TRBV10-3 and TRBJ2-1, with 8 bases aligning to TRBD2. Germline V gene lookup returns CDR1 ENHRY and CDR2 SYGVKD. This CDR3 has 16 residues. Trimming removed 6 bases from V and 8 bases from J; junction bases left unmatched: 15. The CDR3 region is CAIRGRGAGAAYEQFF. The CDR3 DNA reads TGTGCCATCAGGGGTCGGGGAGCGGGAGCTGCCTATGAGCAGTTCTTC.

V gene TRBV30 combines with J gene TRBJ1-5; possibly TRBD1 for D (6 bases). CDR3 size: 16 residues. Trimming removed 2 bases from V and 7 bases from J, with 21 bases in between. Germline lookup yields CDR1 GTSNPN and CDR2 SVGIG (reference sequence). The CDR3, as DNA: TGTGCCTGGAGTACCCCCGGGACACCCACCGGACAGCCCCAGCATTTT. Translating gives CAWSTPGTPTGQPQHF.

The chain combines TRBV20-1 with TRBJ2-1, with unresolved D. Trimming stripped 5 bases from V and 7 bases from J, with 9 bases between. Germline V gene lookup returns CDR1 DFQATT and CDR2 SNEGSKA (reference sequence). CDR3 length: 11 amino acids. The CDR3: CSAGLWNEQFF. The CDR3 nucleotides are TGCAGTGCTGGTCTTTGGAATGAGCAGTTCTTC.

Remarks on this clone: Other nucleotide sequences in the sample specify the same CDR3. The chain links TRBV18 to TRBJ2-6; D ambiguous. Trimming stripped 1 base from V and 0 bases from J, with 4 bases between. The CDR3 length is 15 residues. Germline V gene lookup returns CDR1 KGHSH and CDR2 LQKENI. The CDR3 DNA sequence: TGTGCCAGCTCACCACAGGGCTCTGGGGCCAACGTCCTGACTTTC. Protein: CASSPQGSGANVLTF. Combining the CDR3 with reference TRBV18 and TRBJ2-6 gives the whole variable domain NAGVMQNPRHLVRRRGQEARLRCSPMKGHSHVYWYRQLPEEGLKFMVYLQKENIIDESGMPKERFSAEFPKEGPSILRIQQVVRGDSAAYFCASSPQGSGANVLTFGAGSRLTVL.

The chain uses TRBV15 and TRBJ2-4, with D perhaps given as TRBD1 or TRBD2 (5 bases each). Germline V gives CDR1 LNHNV, CDR2 YYDKDF (reference sequence). The V end was cut by 3 bases, the J end by 0 bases, with 9 bases between. This CDR3 spans 15 amino acids. The DNA of the CDR3 is TGTGCCACCAGCAGGGCCGGGACAGCCAAAAACATTCAGTACTTC. This translates into CATSRAGTAKNIQYF.